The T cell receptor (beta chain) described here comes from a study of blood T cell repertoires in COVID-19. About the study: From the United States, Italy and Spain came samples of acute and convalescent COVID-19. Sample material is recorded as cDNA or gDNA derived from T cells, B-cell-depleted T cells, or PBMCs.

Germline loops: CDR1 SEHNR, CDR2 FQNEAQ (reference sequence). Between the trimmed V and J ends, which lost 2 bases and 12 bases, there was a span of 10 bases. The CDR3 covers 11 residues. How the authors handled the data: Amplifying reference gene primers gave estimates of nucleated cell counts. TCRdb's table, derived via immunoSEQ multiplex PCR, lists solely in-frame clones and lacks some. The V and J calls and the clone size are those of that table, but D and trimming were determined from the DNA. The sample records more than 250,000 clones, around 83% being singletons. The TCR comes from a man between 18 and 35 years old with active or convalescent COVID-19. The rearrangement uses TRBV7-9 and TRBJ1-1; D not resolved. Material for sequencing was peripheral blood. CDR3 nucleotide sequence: TGTGCCAGCAGCTTAAGAGATGTAACTTTCTTT. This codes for CASSLRDVTFF.